This T cell receptor (beta chain) was sequenced during a study of technical replicates of blood from several donors. Sequencing was performed with immunoSEQ multiplex PCR; in TCRdb, only in-frame clones are kept and a portion is missing. The table lists approximately 73,000 clones, around 92% of them singletons. Germline V CDR1 and CDR2: ENHRY, SYGVKD. The ends lost 0 bases at V and 3 bases at J; junction bases unmatched: 1. The CDR3 has 15 amino acids. The rearrangement uses TRBV10-3 and TRBJ1-4; 7 bases line up with TRBD1. The clonotype originates from a human donor in good health. What was sequenced was T cells isolated from PBMCs. CDR3 region: CAISESTGSNEKLFF. CDR3 in DNA: TGTGCCATCAGTGAGTCGACAGGGTCTAATGAAAAACTGTTTTTT.